This TCR beta chain comes out of a study of T cell repertoires in ileal Crohn's disease. Study background: 30% to 40% were active smokers at surgery; median disease duration was around 7.9 years.

V was cut by 3 bases and J by 0 bases, with 12 bases left in between. There are 16 residues in the CDR3. Germline loops: CDR1 SGHRS, CDR2 YFSETQ. The protocol was immunoSEQ multiplex PCR, while the TCRdb copy is restricted to in-frame clones and leaves out a portion. Of approximately 12,000 clones in the sample, roughly 73% were seen once. General study points: Endoscopy was done a median roughly 7.1 months after surgery.

Time point defined: neoterminal ileum biopsy at postoperative endoscopy, about 6 months after surgery. As concerns this clone: Its specificity is unknown.

Sample: ileal tissue. The TCR originated in an adult with Crohn's disease. This chain uses TRBV5-1 with TRBJ2-2, with D maybe TRBD1 (7 bases). The CDR3 DNA sequence: TGCGCCAGCAGCTGGGGGGACAGCACGAACACCGGGGAGCTGTTTTTT. Translation: CASSWGDSTNTGELFF.